Described below is a single T cell receptor (beta chain) sequence and its context. What it binds is unknown. Germline loops: CDR1 SGHRS, CDR2 YFSETQ. V shed 4 bases and J 5 bases; nucleotides not matched to a gene: 7. The CDR3 consists of 14 residues. The PCR ran on 60 Vbeta and 13 Jbeta primers. Here immunoSEQ multiplex PCR was the method, and the copy in TCRdb shows in-frame clones only, minus some. The sample has about 120,000 clones, around 82% seen once. The source of the sample is a study of cytomegalovirus exposure and HLA in healthy donors. Study-wide points: Later on, analysis showed that most CMV-associated TCR beta chains appeared to be HLA-restricted. Most TCR sequences proved rare, with some public TCRs found in many donors.

As for the donors, each was a healthy bone marrow donor. The J gene is TRBJ2-7, the V gene TRBV5-1; 9 bases align to TRBD2. This receptor was obtained from a man under 40 in good health and CMV-seropositive. Input material: PBMCs. CDR3 in amino acids: CASSRPEREDEQYF. Written as DNA, the CDR3 is TGCGCCAGCAGCCGACCGGAGCGGGAGGACGAGCAGTACTTC.